This T cell receptor (beta chain) derives from a study of CD8+ T cells in alopecia areata. Study-wide context: A regimen of oral tofacitinib, 5 to 10 mg twice daily, was given to treated patients. Dosing with tofacitinib proceeded for 6 to 18 months, followed by 6 months off drug.

As the sequencing template, cDNA was produced by extracting RNA and reverse transcribing it. Sequenced by immunoSEQ multiplex PCR; TCRdb stores in-frame clones only, minus some. The repertoire holds 150,000 to 200,000 clones, with approximately 65% as singletons. The study's findings and limits: Possibly because of HLA-related factors, TCR sharing was less clear across patients than in mice.

Concerning this clone itself: The antigen remains undetermined.

The CDR3 covers 15 residues. V dropped 5 bases and J dropped 1; count of bases not matched to a gene: 4. Germline loops: CDR1 SEHNR, CDR2 FQNEAQ (reference sequence). This sample comprised CD8+ T cells sorted from blood, obtained at week 0. This TCR derives from a human donor with alopecia areata. The rearrangement joins TRBV7-9 to TRBJ2-3, with 9 positions matching TRBD2. This CDR3 reads CASSPPSGGTDTQYF. DNA for the CDR3: TGTGCCAGCAGCCCACCTAGCGGGGGCACAGATACGCAGTATTTT.